This T cell receptor (beta chain) was sequenced for a study of T cells in tumors after PD-1 blockade. Profiling relied on immunoSEQ multiplex PCR, and the TCRdb table lists in-frame clones only, not all of them. The table records 12,000 to 15,000 clones, about 67% of them present only once. CDR1 and CDR2 from the germline V gene are MDHEN and SYDVKM. This CDR3 has 13 amino acids. V was trimmed by 7 bases and J by 2 bases, leaving 12 bases between them. The chain has TRBV28 and TRBJ2-7, with D possibly being TRBD1 (5 bases). The origin of this receptor is a human donor with cutaneous squamous cell carcinoma. This sample comprised tumor tissue, obtained after anti-PD-1 treatment. CDR3 region: CASKGRGTYEQYF. CDR3 DNA: TGTGCCAGCAAGGGAAGGGGAACCTACGAGCAGTACTTC.